The 31 T cell receptor beta chains listed next were all sequenced from one sample in a study of cytomegalovirus exposure and HLA in healthy donors. Produced via immunoSEQ multiplex PCR; TCRdb's table is partial and in-frame only. The sample lists some 170,000 clones, around nine tenths occurring once. Sequenced sample: PBMCs. The receptor set was obtained from a man aged 18 to 35 in good health and CMV-seropositive.

The V and J genes are TRBV25-1 and TRBJ1-2; TRBD1 matches 7 bases. This CDR3 spans 12 amino acids. With 8 bases clipped from V and 7 bases from J, the junction kept 7 bases outside the gene matches. The germline gives CDR1 MGHDK, CDR2 SYGVNS. CDR3: CASAGGWSGYTF. The CDR3 DNA sequence: TGTGCCAGCGCAGGGGGTTGGAGTGGCTACACCTTC.

The rearrangement uses TRBV5-1 and TRBJ2-7; perhaps TRBD2 as D (5 bases). Germline CDR1 is SGHRS and CDR2 is YFSETQ. The CDR3 runs to 15 residues. Between the trimmed V and J ends, which lost 0 bases and 2 bases, there was a span of 12 bases. Here the CDR3 DNA reads TGCGCCAGCAGCTTGGAAGGTCGGGGAACCTACGAGCAGTACTTC. Protein product: CASSLEGRGTYEQYF.

This sequence joins TRBV9 and TRBJ2-2; TRBD1 aligns across 9 bases. This CDR3 spans 15 amino acids. After removal of 4 bases from V and 3 bases from J, the junction contained 4 bases not matched to a gene. CDR1 is SGDLS, CDR2 YYNGEE, per germline. DNA for the CDR3: TGTGCCAGCAGCCCGACAGGGGGGGACACCGGGGAGCTGTTTTTT. Amino acids: CASSPTGGDTGELFF.

V is TRBV10-2 and J is TRBJ2-2; 12 bases line up with TRBD2. V gave up 7 bases and J gave up 4 bases; unmatched junction bases: 7. The V gene's germline CDR1 is WSHSY and CDR2 SAAADI. The CDR3 contains 16 residues. This chain's CDR3 is CASTLGLAGSTGELFF. The DNA of the CDR3 is TGCGCCAGCACTCTCGGACTAGCGGGGAGCACCGGGGAGCTGTTTTTT.

V usage is TRBV5-1 and J usage is TRBJ1-3; unclear D gene. Germline CDR1 reads SGHRS; CDR2 reads YFSETQ. V lost 0 bases and J lost 4, with 5 bases in between. The CDR3 runs to 13 residues. In DNA form, the CDR3 reads TGCGCCAGCAGCTTGGGTGAGGGAAACACCATATATTTT. Residues: CASSLGEGNTIYF.

The V call is TRBV10-2, the J call TRBJ2-3; 14 bases match TRBD2. J was trimmed by 2 bases and V by 5 bases; bases with no gene match: 9. In germline, CDR1 is WSHSY, CDR2 SAAADI. The CDR3 is 18 residues long. The CDR3 sequence: CASSTGLAGEYLTDTQYF. The DNA of the CDR3 is TGCGCCAGCAGTACGGGACTAGCGGGGGAATACCTCACAGATACGCAGTATTTT.

The V gene is TRBV4-3, the J gene TRBJ2-7; 7 bases line up with TRBD2. Losses at the gene ends were 2 bases for V and 2 bases for J; bases not matched to a gene: 12. CDR3 length: 17 residues. Germline loops: CDR1 LGHNA, CDR2 YSLEER. CDR3 nucleotide sequence: TGCGCCAGCAGCCAACTGAAACGGGGGGTCGGGACCTACGAGCAGTACTTC. It is translated as CASSQLKRGVGTYEQYF.

V is TRBV30 and J is TRBJ1-3; weak D call: TRBD1 (5 bases). The CDR3 spans 14 residues. Germline V gives CDR1 GTSNPN, CDR2 SVGIG (reference sequence). V lost 0 bases and J 7 bases, leaving 13 bases between the germline ends. CDR3 DNA: TGTGCCTGGAGTGTAGTAGGGGATGCGAACACCATATATTTT. Encoded protein: CAWSVVGDANTIYF.

Turning to this clone: At one of its ends the junction is not consistent with the germline gene, which may arise from a read error. The genes are TRBV6-5 and TRBJ2-7; 9 nucleotides agree with TRBD1. This CDR3 comprises 11 residues. The germline V gene encodes CDR1 MNHEY and CDR2 SVGAGI. The CDR3 DNA follows: TGTGCCAGCAGTAATGGACAGGGGTCTTTCTTC. Translation: CASSNGQGSFF.

The CDR3 DNA sequence: TGTGCCAGCAGCCAGGACAGGGCTGGGGGGAGAACTGAAGCTTTCTTT. Translation gives CASSQDRAGGRTEAFF. The chain recombines TRBV13 with TRBJ1-1, with 8 bases identical to TRBD1. Trimming at V came to 5 bases and at J to 5 bases, leaving 13 bases not matched to a gene. The CDR3 covers 16 residues. Per the germline V gene, CDR1 is PRHDT and CDR2 is FYEKMQ (reference sequence).

The V and J genes are TRBV29-1 and TRBJ1-1; D may be TRBD1 (5 bases). Germline V gives CDR1 SQVTM, CDR2 ANQGSEA. V was shortened by 0 bases and J by 11 bases, with 13 bases between the two germline ends. The CDR3 spans 12 residues. The CDR3 spells CSVEESDRGAFF. CDR3 coding DNA: TGCAGCGTTGAAGAAAGTGATAGGGGCGCTTTCTTT.

J is TRBJ2-1 and V is TRBV19; 10 positions agree with TRBD2. This CDR3 is built from 13 residues. Looked up from germline, CDR1 is LNHDA and CDR2 is SQIVND (reference sequence). V lost 10 bases to trimming and J lost 7 bases; unmatched junction nucleotides: 7. CDR3 sequence (DNA): TGTGCCACTGCTAGCGGGGGAGGTAATGAGCAGTTCTTC. Its protein is CATASGGGNEQFF.

J is TRBJ1-3 and V is TRBV13; TRBD1 matches 10 bases. The CDR3 contains 16 residues. Germline CDR1 PRHDT, CDR2 FYEKMQ (reference sequence). The trim removed 4 bases at V and 4 bases at J, leaving 7 bases unmatched. Here the CDR3 DNA reads TGTGCCAGCAGCTCCCGGGACAGGGGATACGGAAACACCATATATTTT. Translation gives CASSSRDRGYGNTIYF.

The rearrangement uses TRBV10-3 and TRBJ2-5; TRBD1 agrees at 7 bases. With 1 base clipped from V and 3 bases from J, the junction kept 5 bases outside the gene matches. This CDR3 has 15 residues. CDR1 is ENHRY and CDR2 is SYGVKD in the germline V gene. In DNA form, the CDR3 reads TGTGCCATCAGTGAGTATCCGGGACAGAAAGAGACCCAGTACTTC. As protein: CAISEYPGQKETQYF.

The V gene is TRBV6-5, the J gene TRBJ2-3, with a possible D match to TRBD2 (6 bases). The CDR3 is 16 amino acids. Germline V lookup: CDR1 MNHEY, CDR2 SVGAGI. V lost 0 bases and J 0 bases, leaving 10 bases between the germline ends. Written as DNA, the CDR3 is TGTGCCAGCAGTTACTCGGGCGGGGCTAGCACAGATACGCAGTATTTT. Protein sequence: CASSYSGGASTDTQYF.

V gene TRBV5-8 combines with J gene TRBJ2-3; 11 nucleotides align to TRBD1. This CDR3 is built from 15 residues. The germline V gene encodes CDR1 SGHTS and CDR2 YDEGEE. The J segment lost 3 bases and the V segment lost 2 bases, leaving 2 bases of the junction unmatched. CDR3 sequence: CASSFGTGGTDTQYF. The CDR3 DNA follows: TGTGCCAGCAGCTTCGGGACAGGGGGGACAGATACGCAGTATTTT. Full variable domain (outside the CDR3, taken from reference TRBV5-8 and TRBJ2-3): EAGVTQSPTHLIKTRGQQATLRCSPISGHTSVYWYQQALGLGLQFLLWYDEGEERNRGNFPPRFSGRQFPNYSSELNVNALELEDSALYLCASSFGTGGTDTQYFGPGTRLTVL.

The V gene is TRBV5-8, the J gene TRBJ2-5; 9 positions match TRBD1. The V segment lost 5 bases and the J segment 5 bases; nucleotides outside the gene matches: 10. The CDR3 covers 15 residues. Germline CDR1 reads SGHTS; CDR2 reads YDEGEE. The CDR3 sequence is CASRIPGQGKETQYF. The DNA of the CDR3 is TGTGCCAGCAGGATACCGGGACAGGGAAAGGAGACCCAGTACTTC. Drawing the rest from reference TRBV5-8 and TRBJ2-5, the complete variable domain is EAGVTQSPTHLIKTRGQQATLRCSPISGHTSVYWYQQALGLGLQFLLWYDEGEERNRGNFPPRFSGRQFPNYSSELNVNALELEDSALYLCASRIPGQGKETQYFGPGTRLLVL.

The V and J genes are TRBV18 and TRBJ2-7; 10 bases line up with TRBD1. V dropped 3 bases and J dropped 6; count of bases not matched to a gene: 5. The CDR3 contains 14 residues. Germline V gene sequence: CDR1 KGHSH, CDR2 LQKENI. The DNA of the CDR3 is TGTGCCAGCTCACCGGGACAGGGGCTGGGCGAGCAGTACTTC. Residues: CASSPGQGLGEQYF.

The gene calls are TRBV20-1 and TRBJ1-4; TRBD1 might be the D (6 bases). CDR1 is DFQATT, CDR2 SNEGSKA, per germline (reference sequence). Trimming took 7 bases from V and 8 from J, leaving 11 bases between them. The CDR3 loop spans 11 amino acids. The CDR3 is CSVGGREKLFF. In DNA form, the CDR3 reads TGCAGTGTGGGGGGGCGGGAAAAACTGTTTTTT.

The rearrangement uses TRBV7-9 and TRBJ1-2; no reliable D call. Germline V gene data show CDR1 as SEHNR and CDR2 as FQNEAQ (reference sequence). The CDR3 has 10 residues. V lost 5 bases and J lost 7, with 5 bases in between. CDR3 amino acids: CASSQIGYTF. In DNA form, the CDR3 reads TGTGCCAGCAGCCAAATTGGCTACACCTTC.

This clone has just a few counts. The rearrangement links TRBV28 to TRBJ2-3, with 7 bases aligning to TRBD2. This CDR3 region has 14 residues. The V segment lost 5 bases and the J segment 5 bases; nucleotides outside the gene matches: 7. The germline V gene has CDR1 MDHEN and CDR2 SYDVKM. CDR3 loop: CASSRGLDGDTQYF. The CDR3, as DNA: TGTGCCAGCAGTCGAGGACTAGATGGAGATACGCAGTATTTT.

The chain recombines TRBV5-1 with TRBJ2-7; maybe TRBD1 (7 bases). Trimming took off 5 bases at V and 3 bases at J, with 18 bases between the two ends. The CDR3 sequence is 15 residues long. CDR1 and CDR2 from the germline V gene are SGHRS and YFSETQ. CDR3 nucleotides: TGCGCCAGCAGACGGGTGGAGGGGGCCAACTACGAGCAGTACTTC. Its protein product is CASRRVEGANYEQYF.

CDR3 sequence (DNA): TGCGCCAGCAGGGAGACTAGAGCCGGCAATGAGCAGTTCTTC. This sequence encodes CASRETRAGNEQFF. This chain uses TRBV4-3 with TRBJ2-1; tentatively, D is TRBD2 (6 bases). The ends were cut back, 6 bases at V and 6 bases at J, with 15 bases in the middle. The CDR3 has 14 residues. Per the germline V gene, CDR1 is LGHNA and CDR2 is YSLEER.

The rearrangement links TRBV6-6 to TRBJ1-1; D is unresolved. This CDR3 spans 16 amino acids. Germline lookup yields CDR1 MNHNY and CDR2 SVGAGI (reference sequence). Trimming removed 6 bases at V and 0 bases at J, with 17 bases between. CDR3 bases: TGTGCCAGCAGACCGACGCCCTACAGAATGAACACTGAAGCTTTCTTT. The encoded protein is CASRPTPYRMNTEAFF.

The chain has TRBV5-6 and TRBJ2-5; 8 bases are a match to TRBD2. Germline CDR1 and CDR2: SGHDT and YYEEEE. The length of the CDR3 is 15 residues. With V trimmed by 0 bases and J by 4 bases, 5 bases remained unmatched. The CDR3 is CASSLAGRERETQYF. CDR3 DNA sequence: TGTGCCAGCAGCTTGGCCGGGAGGGAGCGAGAGACCCAGTACTTC.

CDR3 protein: CASSLGAEADHQPQHF. CDR3 nucleotides: TGTGCCAGCAGCCTGGGCGCTGAAGCCGATCATCAGCCCCAGCATTTT. V is TRBV7-4 and J is TRBJ1-5, with D unclear. Germline V CDR1 and CDR2: SGHVT, SQSDAQ. Between the trimmed V and J ends, which lost 5 bases and 5 bases, there was a span of 19 bases. The CDR3 has 16 amino acids.

V gene TRBV7-3 combines with J gene TRBJ2-1; perhaps TRBD1 as D (6 bases). V was clipped by 2 bases and J by 4 bases, with 12 bases between them. This CDR3 spans 15 amino acids. Germline-derived CDR1 and CDR2 are SGHTA and FQGTGA. Here the CDR3 reads CASSLGQGQYNEQFF. CDR3 nucleotide sequence: TGTGCCAGCAGCTTAGGGCAGGGACAATACAATGAGCAGTTCTTC.

The chain employs TRBV9 and TRBJ2-2; perhaps TRBD2 as D (6 bases). In germline, CDR1 is SGDLS, CDR2 YYNGEE. Trimming cost V 5 bases and J 7 bases, with 12 bases left between them. The CDR3 is 13 amino acids. The CDR3 spells CASSTVAVGELFF. CDR3 sequence (DNA): TGTGCCAGCAGTACCGTAGCGGTCGGGGAGCTGTTTTTT.

This clone was recorded only once. This chain links TRBV4-3 with TRBJ2-2; 8 bases are a match to TRBD2. CDR3 length: 16 amino acids. From germline, CDR1 is LGHNA and CDR2 YSLEER. Trimming removed 4 bases from V and 3 bases from J; junction bases left unmatched: 7. The CDR3 region has the DNA TGCGCCAGCAGCCCCCCGTCGGGAGGGGACACCGGGGAGCTGTTTTTT. Translating it yields CASSPPSGGDTGELFF.

The rearrangement joins TRBV4-2 to TRBJ1-2; 7 bases agree with TRBD1. In germline, CDR1 is LGHNA, CDR2 YNFKEQ. With 0 bases clipped from V and 4 bases from J, the junction kept 8 bases outside the gene matches. CDR3 size: 16 residues. CDR3 amino acids: CASSQEVEGAIYGYTF. In nucleotides, the CDR3 is TGTGCCAGCAGCCAAGAAGTCGAGGGGGCCATCTATGGCTACACCTTC.

The chain recombines TRBV5-1 with TRBJ2-1; a possible D gene is TRBD2 (7 bases). CDR1 and CDR2 (germline): SGHRS, YFSETQ. V lost 2 bases, J lost 7 bases, and 16 bases lay in between. This CDR3 comprises 15 residues. The CDR3 nucleotides read TGCGCCAGCAGCTTCGTAGGGGGGGCGGGGAATGAGCAGTTCTTC. The encoded protein is CASSFVGGAGNEQFF.